This TCR beta chain was sequenced during a study of tumor-infiltrating lymphocytes in localized non-small cell lung cancer. Study-level background: Tumor tissue and non-adjacent uninvolved lung came from each patient. Study-wide points: IM1 and IM2 tumors showed no difference in T-cell fraction. Not all patients were TCR sequenced, owing to tissue quantity.

Clones were sequenced by immunoSEQ multiplex PCR, and TCRdb holds only the in-frame ones, with some missing. Altogether about 10,000 clones are present, about three fifths being singletons, with the ten largest covering approximately 10%. Remarks on this clone: What it recognizes is unknown.

From germline, CDR1 is ENHRY and CDR2 SYGVKD. The CDR3 has 15 amino acids. V gave up 1 base and J gave up 6 bases, with 16 bases separating them. The receptor was derived from a human donor with non-small cell lung cancer. Sequencing used uninvolved lung tissue not adjacent to the tumor. The genes are TRBV10-3 and TRBJ2-7; D may match TRBD1 or TRBD2 (6 bases each). The CDR3 is CAISEFKKGGGEQYF. CDR3 coding DNA: TGTGCCATCAGTGAGTTCAAAAAGGGGGGAGGCGAGCAGTACTTC.